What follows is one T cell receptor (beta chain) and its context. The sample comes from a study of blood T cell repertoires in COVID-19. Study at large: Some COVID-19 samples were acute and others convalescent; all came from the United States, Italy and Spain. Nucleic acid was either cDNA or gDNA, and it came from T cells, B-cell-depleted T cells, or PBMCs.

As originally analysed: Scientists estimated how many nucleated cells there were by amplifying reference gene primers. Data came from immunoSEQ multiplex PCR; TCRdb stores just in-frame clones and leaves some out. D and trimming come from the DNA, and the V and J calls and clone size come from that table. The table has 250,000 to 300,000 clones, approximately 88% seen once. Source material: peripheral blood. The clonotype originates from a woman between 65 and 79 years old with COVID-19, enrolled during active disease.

The CDR3 region has the DNA TGTGCCAGCAGCTTAGACGTTCCTGGAAACACCATATATTTT. Protein sequence: CASSLDVPGNTIYF. This chain links TRBV11-2 with TRBJ1-3; D remains unclear. This CDR3 is 14 amino acids long. Germline CDR1 SGHAT, CDR2 FQNNGV. Trimming removed 0 bases at V and 2 bases at J, with 5 bases between.